Listed below are T cell receptor beta chains from one sample, sequenced in a study of neoadjuvant anti-PD-1 for oral cavity cancer. Only in-frame clones appear in the TCRdb table, and some are missing; sequencing was by immunoSEQ multiplex PCR. In the table there are about 8,000 clones, roughly 70% of which are singletons. The specimen was PBMCs, collected after nivolumab (anti-PD-1) treatment. The origin of the receptors is a person aged 35-79 years with oral cavity squamous cell carcinoma. CDR3s include the opening cysteine and the closing phenylalanine or tryptophan. The D gene is left open where the match is weak.

V: TRBV4-3
J: TRBJ1-2
D: TRBD1
DNA: TGCGCCAGCAGCCAAGCCGAGGGGGCCATCTATGGCTACACCTTC
CDR3: CASSQAEGAIYGYTF

V: TRBV4-2
J: TRBJ2-2
D: NA
DNA: TGTGCCAGCAGTCATACAGAGAACACCGGGGAGCTGTTTTTT
CDR3: CASSHTENTGELFF

V: TRBV7-2
J: TRBJ2-3
D: NA
DNA: TGTGCCAGCAGCCTGCGACAGGGCACAGATACGCAGTATTTT
CDR3: CASSLRQGTDTQYF

V: TRBV7-9
J: TRBJ1-1
D: NA
DNA: TGTGCCAGCAGCTTAGAAGGCCAACAGGGTTCTGAAGCTTTCTTT
CDR3: CASSLEGQQGSEAFF

V: TRBV4-1
J: TRBJ2-2
D: NA
DNA: TGCGCCAGCAGCCAACCTTACCAGGGGGGTGCCACCGGGGAGCTGTTTTTT
CDR3: CASSQPYQGGATGELFF

V: TRBV11-1
J: TRBJ2-1
D: TRBD1
DNA: TGTGCCAGCAGCTTAGTCTTCGGACAGGGGGCGGAGAATGAGCAGTTCTTC
CDR3: CASSLVFGQGAENEQFF

V: TRBV10-3
J: TRBJ1-1
D: TRBD1
DNA: TGTGCCATCAGGGGGGACAGGAACACTGAAGCTTTCTTT
CDR3: CAIRGDRNTEAFF

V: TRBV19
J: TRBJ1-2
D: NA
DNA: TGTGCCAGTAGTACCGGAGGGCATTCCTATGGCTACACCTTC
CDR3: CASSTGGHSYGYTF

V: TRBV7-6
J: TRBJ1-2
D: NA
DNA: TGTGCCAGCAGCTTAGGGGGGGCGCAGATTAACTATGGCTACACCTTC
CDR3: CASSLGGAQINYGYTF

V: TRBV9
J: TRBJ1-3
D: NA
DNA: TGTGCCAGCAGTGACCGGGAGAAATCTGGAAACACCATATATTTT
CDR3: CASSDREKSGNTIYF

V: TRBV19
J: TRBJ2-7
D: NA
DNA: TGTGCCAGTAGTATTGAGGACAGCTCCTACGAGCAGTACTTC
CDR3: CASSIEDSSYEQYF

V: TRBV6-6
J: TRBJ2-2
D: NA
DNA: TGTGCCAGCAGTTCCTCGGGACAAAGCACCGGGGAGCTGTTTTTT
CDR3: CASSSSGQSTGELFF

V: TRBV30
J: TRBJ1-6
D: TRBD1
DNA: TGTGCCTGGAGGGGGGACAGGGGGCTCAGTTCACCCCTCCACTTT
CDR3: CAWRGDRGLSSPLHF

V: TRBV7-9
J: TRBJ2-1
D: TRBD1
DNA: TGTGCCAGCAGCTTAGCCGGGTACAGGGGGCTACTGAATGAGCAGTTCTTC
CDR3: CASSLAGYRGLLNEQFF

V: TRBV10-3
J: TRBJ1-2
D: TRBD1
DNA: TGTGCCATCAGTGGACAGGGGGCCTTCCGGTTC
CDR3: CAISGQGAFRF

V: TRBV30
J: TRBJ2-2
D: NA
DNA: TGTGCCTGGAGCCCCCATGACCCGGGGACCGGGGAGCTGTTTTTT
CDR3: CAWSPHDPGTGELFF

V: TRBV15
J: TRBJ2-3
D: TRBD1
DNA: TGTGCCACCAGCAGAGATAGAGGGACGGGACAGGGTTACCCAGATACGCAGTATTTT
CDR3: CATSRDRGTGQGYPDTQYF